This T cell receptor beta chain came from a study of blood T cell repertoires in COVID-19. As processed by the authors: Quantification of nucleated cells was approximated via reference gene primer amplification. The protocol was immunoSEQ multiplex PCR, while the TCRdb copy is restricted to in-frame clones and leaves out a portion. The V and J calls and clone size were taken over from that table, and D and trimming were inferred from the DNA. The sample includes fewer than 65,000 clones, around four fifths of them seen just once. Germline V gives CDR1 SGHNT, CDR2 YYREEE (reference sequence). The V and J ends lost 0 bases and 7 bases respectively, with 7 bases between them. The CDR3 consists of 12 residues.

The rearrangement joins TRBV5-4 to TRBJ1-2; D ambiguous. The sequence was collected from a human donor in a cohort sampled during active COVID-19. What was sequenced was peripheral blood. The CDR3: CASSLDFGGYTF. The CDR3 DNA reads as TGTGCCAGCAGCTTGGACTTTGGTGGCTACACCTTC. The variable domain in full, with the rest retrieved from reference TRBV5-4 and TRBJ1-2, is ETGVTQSPTHLIKTRGQQVTLRCSSQSGHNTVSWYQQALGQGPQFIFQYYREEENGRGNFPPRFSGLQFPNYSSELNVNALELDDSALYLCASSLDFGGYTFGSGTRLTVV.